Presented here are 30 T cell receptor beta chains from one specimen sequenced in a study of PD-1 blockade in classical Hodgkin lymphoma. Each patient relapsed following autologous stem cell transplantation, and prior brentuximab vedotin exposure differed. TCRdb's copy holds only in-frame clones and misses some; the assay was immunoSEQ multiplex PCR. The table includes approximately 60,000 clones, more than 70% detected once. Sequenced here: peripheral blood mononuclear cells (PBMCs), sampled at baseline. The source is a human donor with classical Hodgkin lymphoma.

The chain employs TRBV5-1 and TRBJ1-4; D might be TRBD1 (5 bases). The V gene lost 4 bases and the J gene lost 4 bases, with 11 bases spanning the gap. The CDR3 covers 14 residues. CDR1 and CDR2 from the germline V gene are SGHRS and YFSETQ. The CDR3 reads CASSLDSYNEKLFF. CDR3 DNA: TGCGCCAGCAGCCTTGACAGTTATAATGAAAAACTGTTTTTT.

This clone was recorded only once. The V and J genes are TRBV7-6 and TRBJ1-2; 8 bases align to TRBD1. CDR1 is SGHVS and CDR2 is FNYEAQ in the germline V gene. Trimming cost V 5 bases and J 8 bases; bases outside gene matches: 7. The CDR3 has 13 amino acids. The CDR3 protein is CASSLGQGIGYTF. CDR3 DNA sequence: TGTGCCAGCAGCCTAGGACAGGGTATCGGCTACACCTTC.

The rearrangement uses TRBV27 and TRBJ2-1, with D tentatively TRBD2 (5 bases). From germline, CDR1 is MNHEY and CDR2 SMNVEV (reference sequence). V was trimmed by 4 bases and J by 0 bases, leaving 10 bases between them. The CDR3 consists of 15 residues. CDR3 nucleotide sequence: TGTGCCAGCAGTTCTGGACTGAGCTCCTACAATGAGCAGTTCTTC. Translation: CASSSGLSSYNEQFF.

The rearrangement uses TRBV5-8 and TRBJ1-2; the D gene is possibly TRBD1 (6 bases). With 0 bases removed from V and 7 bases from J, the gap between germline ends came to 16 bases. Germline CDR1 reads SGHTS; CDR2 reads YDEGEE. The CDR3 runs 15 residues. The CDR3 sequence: CASSLAPQGSRGYTF. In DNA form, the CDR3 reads TGTGCCAGCAGCTTGGCCCCACAGGGCTCCCGTGGCTACACCTTC.

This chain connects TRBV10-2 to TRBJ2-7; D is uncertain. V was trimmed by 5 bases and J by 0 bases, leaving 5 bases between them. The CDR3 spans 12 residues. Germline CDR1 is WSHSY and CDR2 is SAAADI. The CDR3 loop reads CASSTVSYEQYF. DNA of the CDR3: TGCGCCAGCAGTACAGTCTCCTACGAGCAGTACTTC.

CDR3 in DNA: TGTGCCAGCGGTGGCCTCAGGGGTCGCGAGCAGTACTTC. This sequence encodes CASGGLRGREQYF. The rearrangement links TRBV27 to TRBJ2-7; tentative D call: TRBD1 (6 bases). V was clipped by 8 bases and J by 6 bases, with 17 bases between them. This CDR3 comprises 13 residues. Per germline, CDR1 MNHEY and CDR2 SMNVEV (reference sequence).

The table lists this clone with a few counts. In DNA, the CDR3 is TGTGCCAGCAGCTCCTGGGACAGGCTTAATACAGATACGCAGTATTTT. This translates into CASSSWDRLNTDTQYF. V is TRBV7-6 and J is TRBJ2-3; 8 nucleotides line up with TRBD1. The length of the CDR3 is 16 residues. With V trimmed by 4 bases and J by 3 bases, 9 bases remained unmatched. Germline-derived CDR1 and CDR2 are SGHVS and FNYEAQ.

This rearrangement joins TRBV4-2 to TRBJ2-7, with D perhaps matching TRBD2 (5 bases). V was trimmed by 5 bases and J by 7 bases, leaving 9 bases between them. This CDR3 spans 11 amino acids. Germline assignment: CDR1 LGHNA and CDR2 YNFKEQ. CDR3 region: CASSGGPEQYF. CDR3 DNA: TGTGCCAGCAGCGGAGGACCTGAGCAGTACTTC.

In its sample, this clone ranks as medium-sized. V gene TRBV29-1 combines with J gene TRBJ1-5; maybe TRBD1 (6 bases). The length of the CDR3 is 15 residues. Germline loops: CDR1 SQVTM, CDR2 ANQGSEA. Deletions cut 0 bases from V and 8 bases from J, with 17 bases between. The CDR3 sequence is CSVEDFAGTPEPQHF. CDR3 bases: TGCAGCGTTGAAGATTTTGCAGGGACACCCGAGCCCCAGCATTTT. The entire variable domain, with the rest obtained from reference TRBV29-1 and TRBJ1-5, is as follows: SAVISQKPSRDICQRGTSLTIQCQVDSQVTMMFWYRQQPGQSLTLIATANQGSEATYESGFVIDKFPISRPNLTFSTLTVSNMSPEDSSIYLCSVEDFAGTPEPQHFGDGTRLSIL.

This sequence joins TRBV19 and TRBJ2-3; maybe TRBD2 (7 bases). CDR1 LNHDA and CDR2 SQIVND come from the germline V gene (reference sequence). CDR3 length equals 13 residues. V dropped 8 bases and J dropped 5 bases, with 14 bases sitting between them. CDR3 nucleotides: TGTGCCAGTGCGGGGGCCGGTGGAGATACGCAGTATTTT. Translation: CASAGAGGDTQYF.

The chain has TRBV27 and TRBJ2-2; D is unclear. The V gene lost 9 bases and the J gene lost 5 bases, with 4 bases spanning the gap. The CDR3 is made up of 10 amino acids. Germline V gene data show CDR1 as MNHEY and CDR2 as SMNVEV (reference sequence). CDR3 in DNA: TGTGCCAGTGGAACCGGGGAGCTGTTTTTT. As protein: CASGTGELFF.

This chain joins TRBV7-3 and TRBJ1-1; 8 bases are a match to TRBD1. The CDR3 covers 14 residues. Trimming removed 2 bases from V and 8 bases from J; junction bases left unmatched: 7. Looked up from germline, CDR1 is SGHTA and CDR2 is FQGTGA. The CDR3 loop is CASSLPDRASEAFF. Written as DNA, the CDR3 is TGTGCCAGCAGCTTACCGGACAGGGCATCCGAAGCTTTCTTT.

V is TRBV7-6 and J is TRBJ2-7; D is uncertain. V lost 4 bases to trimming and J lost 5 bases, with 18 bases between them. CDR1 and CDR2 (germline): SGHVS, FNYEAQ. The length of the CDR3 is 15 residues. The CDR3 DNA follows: TGTGCCAGCAGCTACGCTAGGACGGCAGCCCACGAGCAGTACTTC. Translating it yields CASSYARTAAHEQYF.

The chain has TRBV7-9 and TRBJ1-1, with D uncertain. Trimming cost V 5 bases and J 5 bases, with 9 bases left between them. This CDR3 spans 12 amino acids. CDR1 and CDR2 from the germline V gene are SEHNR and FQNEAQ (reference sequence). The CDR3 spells CASSREKTEAFF. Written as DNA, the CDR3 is TGTGCCAGCAGCAGGGAAAAGACTGAAGCTTTCTTT.

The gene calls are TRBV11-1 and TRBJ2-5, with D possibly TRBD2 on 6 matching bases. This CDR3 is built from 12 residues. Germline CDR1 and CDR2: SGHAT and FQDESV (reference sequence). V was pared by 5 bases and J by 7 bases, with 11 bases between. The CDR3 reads CASSAVGGTQYF. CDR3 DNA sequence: TGTGCCAGCAGCGCCGTGGGGGGGACCCAGTACTTC.

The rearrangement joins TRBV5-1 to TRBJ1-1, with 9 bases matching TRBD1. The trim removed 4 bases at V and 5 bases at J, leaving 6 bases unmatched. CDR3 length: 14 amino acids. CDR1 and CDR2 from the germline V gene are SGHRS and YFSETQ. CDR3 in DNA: TGCGCCAGCAGCCAGGGACAGGGATGGACTGAAGCTTTCTTT. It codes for CASSQGQGWTEAFF.

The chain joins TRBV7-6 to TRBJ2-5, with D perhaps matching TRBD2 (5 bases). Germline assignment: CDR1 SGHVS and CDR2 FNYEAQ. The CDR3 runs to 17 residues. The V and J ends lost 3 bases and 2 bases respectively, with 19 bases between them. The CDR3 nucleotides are TGTGCCAGCAGCTTGTCTGGACTTCCCAAATGGCAAGAGACCCAGTACTTC. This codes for CASSLSGLPKWQETQYF.

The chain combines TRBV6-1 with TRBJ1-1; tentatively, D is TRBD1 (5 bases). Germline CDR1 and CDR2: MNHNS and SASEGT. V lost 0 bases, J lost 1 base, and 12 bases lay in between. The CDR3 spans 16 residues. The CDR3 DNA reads TGTGCCAGCAGTGAAGCGCTGGGAGGGGCGAACACTGAAGCTTTCTTT. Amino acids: CASSEALGGANTEAFF.

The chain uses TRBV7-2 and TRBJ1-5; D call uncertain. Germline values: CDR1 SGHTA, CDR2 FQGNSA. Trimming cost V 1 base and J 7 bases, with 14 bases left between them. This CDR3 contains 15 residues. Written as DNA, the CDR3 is TGTGCCAGCAGCTTAGGTGTAGTCGGAAGGCAGCCCCAGCATTTT. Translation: CASSLGVVGRQPQHF.

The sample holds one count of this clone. The CDR3 region has the DNA TGTGCCAGCAGAGACAGGGTCTCAGCTAACTATGGCTACACCTTC. Protein sequence: CASRDRVSANYGYTF. The genes are TRBV2 and TRBJ1-2; 7 bases match TRBD1. The CDR3 has 15 residues. Trimming cost V 6 bases and J 0 bases; bases outside gene matches: 7. Per the germline V gene, CDR1 is SNHLY and CDR2 is FYNNEI.

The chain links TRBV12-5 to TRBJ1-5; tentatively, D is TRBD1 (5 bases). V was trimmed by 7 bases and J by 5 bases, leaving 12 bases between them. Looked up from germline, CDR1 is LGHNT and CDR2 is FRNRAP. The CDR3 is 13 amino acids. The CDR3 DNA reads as TGTGCTAGTGCCAAGGGACGGGATCAGCCCCAGCATTTT. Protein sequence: CASAKGRDQPQHF. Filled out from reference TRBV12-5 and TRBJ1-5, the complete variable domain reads DARVTQTPRHKVTEMGQEVTMRCQPILGHNTVFWYRQTMMQGLELLAYFRNRAPLDDSGMPKDRFSAEMPDATLATLKIQPSEPRDSAVYFCASAKGRDQPQHFGDGTRLSIL.

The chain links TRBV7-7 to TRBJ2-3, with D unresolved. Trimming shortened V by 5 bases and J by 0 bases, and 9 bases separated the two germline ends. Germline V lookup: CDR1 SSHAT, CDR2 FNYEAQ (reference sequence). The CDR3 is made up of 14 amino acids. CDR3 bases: TGTGCCAGCAGCCCCCGCCTGAGCACAGATACGCAGTATTTT. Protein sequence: CASSPRLSTDTQYF.

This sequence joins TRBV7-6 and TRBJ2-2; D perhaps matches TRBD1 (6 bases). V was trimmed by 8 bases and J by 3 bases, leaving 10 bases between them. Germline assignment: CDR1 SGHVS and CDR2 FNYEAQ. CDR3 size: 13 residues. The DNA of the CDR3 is TGTGCCAGCGGGAAGGGGGACACCGGGGAGCTGTTTTTT. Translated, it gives CASGKGDTGELFF.

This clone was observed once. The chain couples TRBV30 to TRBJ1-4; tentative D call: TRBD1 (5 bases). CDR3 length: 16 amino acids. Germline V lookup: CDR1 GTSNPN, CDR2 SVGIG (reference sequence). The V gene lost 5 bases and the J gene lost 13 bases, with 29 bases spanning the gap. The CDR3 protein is CAWDDYAGSNRGGLFF. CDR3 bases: TGTGCCTGGGACGACTATGCCGGGTCGAACCGGGGCGGACTGTTTTTT.

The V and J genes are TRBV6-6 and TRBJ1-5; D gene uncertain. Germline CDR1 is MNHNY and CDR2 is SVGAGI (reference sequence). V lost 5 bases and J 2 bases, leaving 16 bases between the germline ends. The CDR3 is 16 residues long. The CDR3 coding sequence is TGTGCCAGCAGTCAAGTTCTGACGCTCGGCAATCAGCCCCAGCATTTT. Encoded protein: CASSQVLTLGNQPQHF.

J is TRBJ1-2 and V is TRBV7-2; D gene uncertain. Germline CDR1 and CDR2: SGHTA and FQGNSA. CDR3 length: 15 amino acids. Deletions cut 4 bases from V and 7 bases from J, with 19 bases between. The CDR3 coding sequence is TGTGCCAGCAGCTATTACTCCACGGGGTCGGGTGGCTACACCTTC. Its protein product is CASSYYSTGSGGYTF.

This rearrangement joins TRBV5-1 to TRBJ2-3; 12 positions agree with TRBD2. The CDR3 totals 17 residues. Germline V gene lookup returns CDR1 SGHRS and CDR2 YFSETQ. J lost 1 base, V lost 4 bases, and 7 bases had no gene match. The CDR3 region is CASSPRTSGVRTDTQYF. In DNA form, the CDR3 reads TGCGCCAGCAGCCCTAGGACTAGCGGGGTTCGCACAGATACGCAGTATTTT.

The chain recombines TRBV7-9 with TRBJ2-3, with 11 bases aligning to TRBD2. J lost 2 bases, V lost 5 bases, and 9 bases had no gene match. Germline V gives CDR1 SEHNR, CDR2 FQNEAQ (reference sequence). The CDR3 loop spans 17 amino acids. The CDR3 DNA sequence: TGTGCCAGCAGCCCCCCCGGGACTAGCGGATTCACAGATACGCAGTATTTT. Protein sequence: CASSPPGTSGFTDTQYF.

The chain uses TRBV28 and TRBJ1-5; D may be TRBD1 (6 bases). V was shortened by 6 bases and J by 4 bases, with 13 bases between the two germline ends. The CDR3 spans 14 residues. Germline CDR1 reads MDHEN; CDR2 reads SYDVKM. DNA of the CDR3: TGTGCCAGCAGGACAGGAGCGGTGAATCAGCCCCAGCATTTT. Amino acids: CASRTGAVNQPQHF.

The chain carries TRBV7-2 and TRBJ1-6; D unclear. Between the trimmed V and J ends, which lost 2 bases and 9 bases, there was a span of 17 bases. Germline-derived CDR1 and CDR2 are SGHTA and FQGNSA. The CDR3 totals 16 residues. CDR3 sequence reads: CASSLRQSRNFSPLHF. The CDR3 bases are TGTGCCAGCAGCTTAAGACAATCGCGGAATTTTTCACCCCTCCACTTT.